The rows below give T cell receptor beta chains drawn from one sample of a study of T cell responses to AZD1222 COVID-19 vaccine. The method was immunoSEQ multiplex PCR; TCRdb's version includes in-frame clones alone and lacks a portion of them. Of about 120,000 clones in the sample, approximately 89% were seen once. The specimen was peripheral blood, collected on day 0 of AZD1222 vaccination. These receptors were collected from an adult in good health. CDR3s include the opening cysteine and the closing phenylalanine or tryptophan. The D gene is left open where the match is weak. The size entry is marked missing in some rows and otherwise reads once, few, many or a size class.

>TRBV9|TRBJ2-1|TRBD2|17|.
TGTGCCAGCAGCGTACAAACTAGCGTAAGCTCCTACAATGAGCAGTTCTTC
CASSVQTSVSSYNEQFF
>TRBV4-1|TRBJ1-2|.|13|.
TGCGCCAGCAGCCTAGAGGGGAGGGTTGGCTACACCTTC
CASSLEGRVGYTF
>TRBV2|TRBJ2-7|TRBD1|12|few
TGTGCCAGCAGAAGGGACAGTTACGAGCAGTACTTC
CASRRDSYEQYF
>TRBV6-5|TRBJ2-1|TRBD2|14|.
TGTGCCAGCTCACGACTAGCGGACTACAATGAGCAGTTCTTC
CASSRLADYNEQFF
>TRBV30|TRBJ1-1|.|17|once
TGTGCCTGGACCTCGGATTTCGGGACATCTGGGAGGACTGAAGCTTTCTTT
CAWTSDFGTSGRTEAFF
>TRBV19|TRBJ1-2|.|16|once
TGTGCCAGTAGTATAGGCGGGTCGTACGCTAACTATGGCTACACCTTC
CASSIGGSYANYGYTF
>TRBV3-1/TRBV3-2|TRBJ1-1|.|15|few
TGTGCCAGCAGCCAAGACTCAGGAGGGAACACTGAAGCTTTCTTT
CASSQDSGGNTEAFF
>TRBV18|TRBJ2-7|.|13|.
TGTGCCAGCTCACCACCGGGGCTCGGCGAGCAGTACTTC
CASSPPGLGEQYF
>TRBV7-8|TRBJ2-5|TRBD2|14|.
TGTGCCAGCAGCTTGGAGGCGGGGGTGGAGACCCAGTACTTC
CASSLEAGVETQYF
>TRBV2|TRBJ1-1|.|13|.
TGTGCCAGCAGTACGAGGGGAGCTATCGGAGCTTTCTTT
CASSTRGAIGAFF
>TRBV7-9|TRBJ1-2|.|13|.
TGTGCCAGCAGCTTAGCCGGGAACTATGGCTACACCTTC
CASSLAGNYGYTF
>TRBV3-1/TRBV3-2|TRBJ2-7|TRBD2|15|.
TGTGCCAGCAGCCAATATATAGCGGGGGGCCGAGTGCAGTACTTC
CASSQYIAGGRVQYF
>TRBV7-2|TRBJ2-5|TRBD1|15|few
TGTGCCAGCAGCTCGGGACAGGGGACGCAAGAGACCCAGTACTTC
CASSSGQGTQETQYF
>TRBV3-1/TRBV3-2|TRBJ2-2|.|14|.
TGTGCCAGCAGCCAAATAAGCGGCACCGGGGAGCTGTTTTTT
CASSQISGTGELFF
>TRBV7-2|TRBJ2-1|.|17|.
TGTGCCAGCAGCACCCGTAGAGAGGTCTATCCCTACAATGAGCAGTTCTTC
CASSTRREVYPYNEQFF
>TRBV7-8|TRBJ2-7|.|13|once
TGTGCCAGCAGCTTAGGGGGGGTGGACGAGCAGTACTTC
CASSLGGVDEQYF
>TRBV3-1/TRBV3-2|TRBJ1-1|.|16|.
TGTGCCAGCAGCCAAGATTCCAAGGGGAGGGACACTGAAGCTTTCTTT
CASSQDSKGRDTEAFF
>TRBV3-1/TRBV3-2|TRBJ1-1|.|14|.
TGTGCCAGCAGTCTCCGGGACCGAGCCGGTGAAGCTTTCTTT
CASSLRDRAGEAFF
>TRBV6-5|TRBJ1-2|TRBD1|14|.
TGTGCCAGCAGGATGGACAGGGCTAACTATGGCTACACCTTC
CASRMDRANYGYTF
>TRBV7-9|TRBJ2-1|TRBD2|13|.
TGTGCCAGCAGCATCGGACTAGTCGGAGAGCAGTTCTTC
CASSIGLVGEQFF
>TRBV6-2/TRBV6-3|TRBJ2-7|TRBD1|15|.
TGTGCCAGCAGTTATCCCCGACAGGGGACCTACGAGCAGTACTTC
CASSYPRQGTYEQYF
>TRBV29-1|TRBJ2-5|.|13|.
TGCAGCGTTGTCCCGTTTAGGGGAGAGACCCAGTACTTC
CSVVPFRGETQYF
>TRBV11-3|TRBJ1-6|.|17|.
TGTGCCAGCAGCGTTAGTGTCCGGCGCTCCTATAATTCACCCCTCCACTTT
CASSVSVRRSYNSPLHF
>TRBV7-3|TRBJ2-2|.|16|.
TGTGCCAGCAGCTTATCCCCGAGGGCGGGCACCGGGGAGCTGTTTTTT
CASSLSPRAGTGELFF
>TRBV2|TRBJ2-7|.|12|.
TGTGCCAGGGAGGCCTTGGCCTCCGGGCAGTACTTC
CAREALASGQYF
>TRBV6-7|TRBJ2-7|.|15|.
TGTGCCAGCAGACAGGGGCGGGGAGCTTCCTACGAGCAGTACTTC
CASRQGRGASYEQYF
>TRBV10-2|TRBJ1-4|.|14|.
TGCGCCAGCAGAAGGGCAGGCGGGGGCGAAAAACTGTTTTTT
CASRRAGGGEKLFF
>TRBV6-5|TRBJ1-1|.|15|once
TGTGCCAGCAGCCGACCCTTTTTGGAAAACACTGAAGCTTTCTTT
CASSRPFLENTEAFF
>TRBV4-2|TRBJ1-4|.|16|once
TGTGCCAGCAGCCAGGATAGAGGGAGTCGAGATGAAAAACTGTTTTTT
CASSQDRGSRDEKLFF
>TRBV29-1|TRBJ2-1|TRBD2|13|few
TGCAGCGTGGGAGGGGCTGCAATCAATGAGCAGTTCTTC
CSVGGAAINEQFF
>TRBV29-1|TRBJ1-1|.|10|.
TGCAGCGTTGCGGGGAGTTCACGGAACTTT
CSVAGSSRNF
>TRBV28|TRBJ1-5|TRBD1|15|.
TGTGCCAGCAGTTTTCGTGGACAGGGTTTTAAGCCCCAGCATTTT
CASSFRGQGFKPQHF
>TRBV5-1|TRBJ2-1|.|13|.
TGCGCCAGCAGCTACCCCGGGGCAATTGAGCAGTTCTTC
CASSYPGAIEQFF
>TRBV5-4|TRBJ1-1|TRBD1|16|few
TGTGCCAGCAGCTCTCGGGTAGGGGGCGGGAACACTGAAGCTTTCTTT
CASSSRVGGGNTEAFF
>TRBV5-1|TRBJ2-5|TRBD1|16|once
TGCGCCAGCAGCTTGAATCTCAGGGGGAACCAAGAGACCCAGTACTTC
CASSLNLRGNQETQYF
>TRBV6-5|TRBJ2-5|.|14|.
TGTGCCAGCACGAACGTCCACAAGGGGGAGACCCAGTACTTC
CASTNVHKGETQYF
>TRBV2|TRBJ1-2|TRBD1|13|.
TGTGCCAGCAGGGGACAGGCCATCTATGGCTACACCTTC
CASRGQAIYGYTF
>TRBV7-9|TRBJ2-2|.|15|.
TGTGCCAGCAGCTGGGGGGCAGGGGGCACCGGGGAGCTGTTTTTT
CASSWGAGGTGELFF
>TRBV20-1|TRBJ1-5|.|13|.
TGCAGTGCTAGTACCGGGAGGAATCAGCCCCAGCATTTT
CSASTGRNQPQHF
>TRBV27|TRBJ1-2|.|13|.
TGTGCCAGCAGTTTATCGTGGGGGCATGGCTACACCTTC
CASSLSWGHGYTF
>TRBV15|TRBJ2-1|.|13|.
TGTGCCACCAGCAGTGACAGCTACAATGAGCAGTTCTTC
CATSSDSYNEQFF
>TRBV2|TRBJ1-6|TRBD1|15|once
TGTGCCAGCATGGGACAGGGGGCGGGCAATTCACCCCTCCACTTT
CASMGQGAGNSPLHF
>TRBV15|TRBJ1-5|.|13|.
TGTGCCACCAGCAGAGATTGGGGTCAGCCCCAGCATTTT
CATSRDWGQPQHF
>TRBV6-5|TRBJ1-5|.|14|.
TGTGCCAGCAGTTACACCGCAGGGGACCAGCCCCAGCATTTT
CASSYTAGDQPQHF
>TRBV7-2|TRBJ1-1|TRBD1|14|.
TGTGCCAGCAGCGGAGGGACAGGGCGCACTGAAGCTTTCTTT
CASSGGTGRTEAFF
>TRBV2|TRBJ1-2|.|11|.
TGTGCCAGCAGCAGGGATCAAGGCTACACCTTC
CASSRDQGYTF
>TRBV3-1/TRBV3-2|TRBJ2-3|.|14|few
TGTGCCAGCAGCCAAGTGTTTGGCGTGCGTACGCAGTATTTT
CASSQVFGVRTQYF
>TRBV19|TRBJ2-1|TRBD2|17|.
TGTGCCAGTAGCAATCCCGGGACTAGCGGGAGAACAAATGAGCAGTTCTTC
CASSNPGTSGRTNEQFF